This TCR beta chain came from a study of CXCR3-negative and CXCR3-positive naive CD8 T cells. Findings and caveats of the study: TRBV-TRBJ usage was alike in naive CXCR3-negative and CXCR3-positive cells but differed in memory cells. Surface CD5 was comparable between naive subsets; TCR strength was inferred from TRB CDR3 properties.

Using triplicate sorts, 250,000 to 350,000 cells were collected each time from every CD8+ T cell subset. This CDR3 spans 17 amino acids. Germline CDR1 DFQATT, CDR2 SNEGSKA (reference sequence). In the case of this clonotype: What it recognizes is unknown.

In preparing the TRB cDNA libraries, 5' RACE with UMI labels was used. TCRdb reprocessed the 5' RACE reads, keeping one entry per CDR3 protein, no DNA. This repertoire includes approximately 52,000 distinct CDR3 sequences. The origin of this receptor is a human donor in good health. Some clones in this sample may be carry-over from other donors' samples. The chain combines TRBV20-1 with TRBJ2-1. Material: memory CD8+ T cells from blood. The CDR3 reads CSATKVLPSSSYNEQFF.